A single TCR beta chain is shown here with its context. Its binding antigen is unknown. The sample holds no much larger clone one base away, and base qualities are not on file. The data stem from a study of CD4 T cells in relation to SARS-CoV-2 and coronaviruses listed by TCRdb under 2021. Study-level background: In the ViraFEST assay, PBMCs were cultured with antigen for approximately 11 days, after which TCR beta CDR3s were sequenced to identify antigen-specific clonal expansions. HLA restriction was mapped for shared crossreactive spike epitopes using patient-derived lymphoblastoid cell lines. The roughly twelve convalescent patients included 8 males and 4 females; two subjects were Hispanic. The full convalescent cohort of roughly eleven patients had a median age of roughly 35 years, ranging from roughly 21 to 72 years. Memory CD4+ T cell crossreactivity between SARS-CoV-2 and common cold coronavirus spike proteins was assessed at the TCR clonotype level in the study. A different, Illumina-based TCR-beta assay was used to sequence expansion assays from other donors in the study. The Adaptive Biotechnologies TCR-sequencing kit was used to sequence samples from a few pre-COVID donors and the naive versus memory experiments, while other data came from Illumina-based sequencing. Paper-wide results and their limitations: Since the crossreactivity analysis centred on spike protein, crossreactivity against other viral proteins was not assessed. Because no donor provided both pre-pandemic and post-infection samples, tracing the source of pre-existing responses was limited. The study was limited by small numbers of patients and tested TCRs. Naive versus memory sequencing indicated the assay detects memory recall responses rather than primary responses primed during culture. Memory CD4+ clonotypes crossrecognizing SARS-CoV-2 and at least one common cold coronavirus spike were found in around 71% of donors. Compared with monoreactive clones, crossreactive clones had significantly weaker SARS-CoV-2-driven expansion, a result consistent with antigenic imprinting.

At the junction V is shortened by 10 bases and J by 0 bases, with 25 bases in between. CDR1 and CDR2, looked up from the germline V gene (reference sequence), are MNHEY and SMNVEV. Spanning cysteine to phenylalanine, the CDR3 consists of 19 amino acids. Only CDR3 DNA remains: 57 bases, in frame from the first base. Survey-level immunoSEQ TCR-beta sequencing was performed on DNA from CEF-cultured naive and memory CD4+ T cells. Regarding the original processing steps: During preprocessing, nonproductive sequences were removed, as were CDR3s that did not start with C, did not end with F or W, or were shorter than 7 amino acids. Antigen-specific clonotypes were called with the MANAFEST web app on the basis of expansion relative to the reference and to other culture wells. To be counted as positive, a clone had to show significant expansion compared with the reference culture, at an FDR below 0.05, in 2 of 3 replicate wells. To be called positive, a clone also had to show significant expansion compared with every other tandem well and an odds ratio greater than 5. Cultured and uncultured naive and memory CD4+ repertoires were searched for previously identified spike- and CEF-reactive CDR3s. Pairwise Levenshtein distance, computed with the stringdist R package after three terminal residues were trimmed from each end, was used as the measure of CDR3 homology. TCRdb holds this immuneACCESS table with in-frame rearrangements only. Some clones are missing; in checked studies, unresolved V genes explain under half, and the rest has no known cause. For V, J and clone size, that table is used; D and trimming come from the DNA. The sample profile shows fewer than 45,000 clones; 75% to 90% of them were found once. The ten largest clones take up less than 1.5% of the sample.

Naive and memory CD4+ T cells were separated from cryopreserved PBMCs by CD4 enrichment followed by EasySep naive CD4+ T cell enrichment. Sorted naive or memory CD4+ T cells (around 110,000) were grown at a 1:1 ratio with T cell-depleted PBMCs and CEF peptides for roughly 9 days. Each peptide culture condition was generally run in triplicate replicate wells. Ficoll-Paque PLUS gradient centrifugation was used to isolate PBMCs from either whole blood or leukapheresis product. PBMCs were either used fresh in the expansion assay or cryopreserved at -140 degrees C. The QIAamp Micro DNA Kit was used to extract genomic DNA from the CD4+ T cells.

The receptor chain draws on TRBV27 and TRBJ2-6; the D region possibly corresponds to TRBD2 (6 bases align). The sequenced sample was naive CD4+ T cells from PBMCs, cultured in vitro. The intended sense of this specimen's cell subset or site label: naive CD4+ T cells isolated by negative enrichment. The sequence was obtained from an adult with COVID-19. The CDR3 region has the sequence CATRREGRLLISGANVLTF. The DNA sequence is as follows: TGTGCCACCCGTCGAGAGGGGAGGTTATTAATCTCTGGGGCCAACGTCCTGACTTTC.